The 20 T cell receptor beta chains in this list originate from one sample, sequenced in a study of tumor-infiltrating lymphocytes in primary liver carcinoma. Scientists recovered RNA and DNA together from around 20-30 mg of unsorted bulk tissue. TCR beta cDNA came from about 0.45 ug total RNA, primed with a constant-region primer. Three nested multiplex PCR rounds of slightly modified ARM-PCR generated TCR beta libraries. The first two PCR rounds used TRBV1-TRBV30 primers with a Cbeta primer, 9 to 11 cycles each. TCRdb recomputed calls from the multiplex PCR reads with MiXCR, one row per CDR3 protein. The sample consists of some 95,000 distinct CDR3 sequences, around 68% of them appearing once. Sequencing was done on a sample of tumor-adjacent normal liver tissue. Every receptor here comes from a man aged 40-50 years with primary liver carcinoma and hepatitis B virus infection.

Turning to this clonotype: A read error may explain this, as a much larger clone is one base away. The CDR3 does not end in the conserved phenylalanine or tryptophan, so this is likely a read error. This rearrangement joins TRBV2 to TRBJ2-3, with no clear D. The CDR3 extends over 12 amino acids. The germline V gene has CDR1 SNHLY and CDR2 FYNNEI. Trimming took off 4 bases at V and 0 bases at J, with 2 bases between the two ends. The CDR3 coding sequence is TGTGCCAGCAGTGGGAGCACAGATACGCAGTATTCT. It is translated as CASSGSTDTQYS.

This clonotype came up a few times. A much larger clone lies a single base off, so this may be a read error. The V call is TRBV5-1, the J call TRBJ2-5; a possible D gene is TRBD2 (6 bases). The germline V gene encodes CDR1 SGHRS and CDR2 YFSETQ. The CDR3 runs to 15 residues. The CDR3 here is CVSSEASGSAATQYF. The CDR3 bases are TGCGTCAGCAGTGAGGCGAGCGGGTCCGCCGCAACCCAGTACTTC.

Turning to this clonotype: An end of the junction does not agree with germline; a read error may underlie this. The chain joins TRBV14 to TRBJ2-1; D gene unclear. The CDR3 is made up of 20 amino acids. Per the germline V gene, CDR1 is SGHDN and CDR2 is FVKESK. The CDR3 sequence: CASNQDIGSGRSQRGYEQFF. CDR3 DNA: TGTGCCAGCAACCAAGACATCGGGTCAGGTCGGAGTCAGCGTGGGTATGAGCAGTTCTTC.

As regards this clonotype: A much larger clone differs from this one at a single base, so this may be a read error. In DNA form, the CDR3 reads TGTGCCAGCATCTTGCCCCAAGAGACCCAGTACTTC. This encodes CASILPQETQYF. The J gene is TRBJ2-5, the V gene TRBV5-6; D not resolved. This CDR3 region has 12 residues. From germline, CDR1 is SGHDT and CDR2 YYEEEE.

With regard to this clonotype: One junction end does not reproduce the germline sequence, and a read error may be involved. This chain connects TRBV11-1 to TRBJ2-1; 8 nucleotides align to TRBD2. Germline V gene lookup returns CDR1 SGHAT and CDR2 FQDESV (reference sequence). The CDR3 has 16 residues. The CDR3 coding sequence is TGTGCCAGCAGCCCTAGCGGGTCTAGCTCCTACAATGAACAGTTCTTC. Translated: CASSPSGSSSYNEQFF.

The chain combines TRBV28 with TRBJ2-1; D uncertain. CDR3 size: 13 residues. With 3 bases removed from V and 6 bases from J, the gap between germline ends came to 9 bases. Germline V gene lookup returns CDR1 MDHEN and CDR2 SYDVKM. CDR3 in amino acids: CASSFPGFNEQFF. Written as DNA, the CDR3 is TGTGCCAGCAGTTTCCCCGGATTCAATGAGCAGTTCTTC.

In regard to this clonotype: Compared with germline, one end of the junction differs, possibly owing to a read error. This rearrangement joins TRBV7-9 to TRBJ2-1; tentative D call: TRBD1 (6 bases). This CDR3 has 15 amino acids. The germline V gene encodes CDR1 SEHNR and CDR2 FQNEAQ (reference sequence). Written as DNA, the CDR3 is TGTACCAGCAGCTTGGCAGGGGTCCCCTACAATGAGCAGTTCTTC. Protein sequence: CTSSLAGVPYNEQFF.

A remark on this clonotype: A much larger clone lies a single base off, so this may be a read error. The missing conserved phenylalanine or tryptophan at the end of this CDR3 makes a read error likely. Here the CDR3 reads CASSRRGEGYEQYL. The DNA for the CDR3 is TGTGCCAGCAGCCGGCGGGGAGAGGGCTACGAGCAGTACTTA. The V call is TRBV14, the J call TRBJ2-7; TRBD2 is a possible D gene (6 bases). V was pared by 4 bases and J by 3 bases, with 13 bases between. This CDR3 is 14 amino acids long. Germline assignment: CDR1 SGHDN and CDR2 FVKESK.

Details on this clonotype: The conserved phenylalanine or tryptophan normally closing the CDR3 is absent here, so this likely arose from a read error. The gene calls are TRBV5-6 and TRBJ2-5; maybe TRBD2 (6 bases). The V end lost 1 base, the J end lost 3 bases, and 10 bases lay between the germline ends. This CDR3 has 14 residues. Germline V CDR1 and CDR2: SGHDT, YYEEEE. The CDR3 bases are TGTGCCAGCAGCTTGCTCGGCGGGGAAGAGACCCAGTACTAC. It codes for CASSLLGGEETQYY.

The chain carries TRBV13 and TRBJ2-3; 8 bases are a match to TRBD2. CDR3 length: 16 residues. In germline, CDR1 is PRHDT, CDR2 FYEKMQ (reference sequence). V lost 2 bases, J lost 1 base, and 5 bases stayed unmatched. The CDR3 here is CASSLQLAAGTDTQYF. The CDR3 DNA is TGTGCCAGCAGCTTACAACTAGCGGCGGGCACAGATACGCAGTATTTT.

This clonotype was observed at least ten times. This chain uses TRBV6-5 with TRBJ1-2, with D possibly TRBD1 on 5 matching bases. The CDR3 is made up of 14 amino acids. The V and J ends lost 5 bases and 4 bases respectively, with 14 bases between them. In germline, CDR1 is MNHEY, CDR2 SVGAGI. CDR3 nucleotides: TGTGCCAGCAGTCCTACGCAGGGAGGCTATGGCTACACCTTC. Translating gives CASSPTQGGYGYTF.

As concerns this clonotype: Being one base from a much bigger clone, this may be a read error. The chain carries TRBV30 and TRBJ2-2; the match to TRBD1 covers 7 bases. CDR1 is GTSNPN and CDR2 is SVGIG in the germline V gene (reference sequence). The CDR3 contains 14 residues. The CDR3 is CAWSKGAWDGEPFF. For the CDR3, the DNA is TGTGCCTGGAGTAAGGGGGCTTGGGACGGGGAGCCGTTTTTT.

This clonotype was seen a few times. Possible read error: a much larger clone is one base away. The chain has TRBV6-1 and TRBJ2-3, with D possibly being TRBD2 (6 bases). The germline V gene has CDR1 MNHNS and CDR2 SASEGT. The length of the CDR3 is 14 residues. The CDR3 protein is CAGSSAGVSDTQYF. The CDR3 DNA follows: TGTGCCGGCAGTTCAGCGGGCGTTTCAGATACGCAGTATTTT.

The sample holds one count of this clonotype. V and J are TRBV6-2 or TRBV6-3 and TRBJ2-1, with TRBD2 as a possible D gene (6 bases). Germline V gives CDR1 MNHEY, CDR2 SVGEGT. The V end was cut by 10 bases, the J end by 4 bases, with 17 bases between. The CDR3 contains 14 residues. The CDR3 region has the DNA TGTGCCAATAGTACCGGGACTTCTTACAATGAGCAGTTCTTC. Amino acids: CANSTGTSYNEQFF.

The rearrangement joins TRBV11-2 to TRBJ2-3; TRBD2 agrees at 8 bases. The V gene's germline CDR1 is SGHAT and CDR2 FQNNGV. Trimming took 6 bases from V and 4 from J; bases not matched to a gene: 9. The CDR3 totals 15 residues. CDR3 in amino acids: CASRRLATHADTQYF. The CDR3 DNA is TGTGCCAGCAGGAGACTAGCGACCCACGCAGATACGCAGTATTTT.

This clonotype was found many times. The chain is built from TRBV5-5 and TRBJ2-7; 11 nucleotides agree with TRBD2. V lost 1 base, J lost 6 bases, and 6 bases stayed unmatched. The germline gives CDR1 SGHKS, CDR2 YYEKEE (reference sequence). This CDR3 region has 15 residues. The CDR3 bases are TGTGCCAGCAGCTTGCTGACTAGCGGGACTGTCGAGCAGTACTTC. It translates to CASSLLTSGTVEQYF.

On this clonotype itself: The junction does not match germline at one end; this may be a read error. The V gene is TRBV11-2, the J gene TRBJ2-1, with a tentative D call TRBD2 (5 bases). Per germline, CDR1 SGHAT and CDR2 FQNNGV. The CDR3 runs to 12 residues. DNA of the CDR3: TGTGCAGGCAGCTTGGGAGTACGTGAGAAGTTCTTC. Translation gives CAGSLGVREKFF.

This rearrangement joins TRBV11-2 to TRBJ2-1; 14 bases agree with TRBD2. Looked up from germline, CDR1 is SGHAT and CDR2 is FQNNGV. The ends lost 7 bases at V and 9 bases at J; junction bases unmatched: 8. There are 15 residues in the CDR3. The CDR3 here is CASNANGLAGGEQFF. The CDR3 bases are TGTGCCAGCAACGCCAACGGACTAGCGGGAGGTGAGCAGTTCTTC.

On this clonotype itself: With a much larger clone just one base away, this may be a read error. The chain couples TRBV30 to TRBJ1-3; D is unclear. This CDR3 region has 13 residues. Germline V gene sequence: CDR1 GTSNPN, CDR2 SVGIG (reference sequence). The CDR3 bases are TGTGGCTGGAGTCAGGAGGCTGGAAACACCATATATTTT. This gives the protein CGWSQEAGNTIYF.

Points on this clonotype: Since a much larger clone is just one base distant, this may be a read error. V and J are TRBV7-9 and TRBJ2-7; tentatively, D is TRBD2 (6 bases). This CDR3 comprises 18 residues. CDR1 and CDR2 (germline): SEHNR, FQNEAQ (reference sequence). The CDR3 bases are TGTGCCAGCAGCCCCGCTCCCAAAATAGGGTCCACGGACTACAAGCAGTACTTC. Encoded protein: CASSPAPKIGSTDYKQYF.